This T cell receptor beta chain derives from a study of blood T cell repertoires in COVID-19. Method: immunoSEQ multiplex PCR; TCRdb's copy keeps in-frame clones and lacks some. The sample carries 150,000 to 200,000 clones, approximately 83% recorded once. The CDR3 has 14 amino acids. V was trimmed by 6 bases and J by 2 bases, leaving 13 bases between them. Germline V gives CDR1 SNHLY, CDR2 FYNNEI. The sample consisted of PBMCs or T cells enriched from blood (not recorded which). The receptor was derived from a man aged 35 to 55 who had recovered from COVID-19. The V and J genes are TRBV2 and TRBJ1-2; D is perhaps TRBD1 (5 bases). Here the CDR3 reads CASRRQTSNYGYTF. The CDR3 bases are TGTGCCAGCAGGAGACAGACCTCGAACTATGGCTACACCTTC.